The 18 T cell receptor beta chains in this list originate from one sample, sequenced in a study of blood T cell repertoires in COVID-19. The repertoire was sequenced with immunoSEQ multiplex PCR; TCRdb's copy has only in-frame clones and lacks some. Of about 140,000 clones in the sample, roughly 80% were seen once. Sequencing input: peripheral blood. The receptors were gathered from a woman aged 60-75 years with acute or convalescent COVID-19.

As for this clone: At the DNA level, this CDR3 is encoded by other sequences in the same sample as well. The chain uses TRBV18 and TRBJ1-1; 9 bases agree with TRBD1. This CDR3 contains 15 residues. The V and J ends lost 3 bases and 1 base, in that order; junction bases with no gene match: 3. The V gene's germline CDR1 is KGHSH and CDR2 LQKENI. The CDR3 nucleotides read TGTGCCAGCTCACCGTCGACAGGGGGGAACACTGAAGCTTTCTTT. This sequence encodes CASSPSTGGNTEAFF.

This chain uses TRBV24-1 with TRBJ2-1; a weak D match, TRBD2 (6 bases). This CDR3 is 13 amino acids long. Germline V CDR1 and CDR2: KGHDR, SFDVKD. Trimming took off 10 bases at V and 2 bases at J, with 11 bases between the two ends. The DNA of the CDR3 is TGTGCCACGGAGGGAAGGGCCTACAATGAGCAGTTCTTC. Residues: CATEGRAYNEQFF.

The V gene is TRBV2, the J gene TRBJ2-2; TRBD1 aligns across 9 bases. Trimming took 6 bases from V and 3 from J; bases not matched to a gene: 5. This CDR3 region has 15 residues. Germline CDR1 reads SNHLY; CDR2 reads FYNNEI. CDR3 coding DNA: TGTGCCAGCAGAGGGGGACAGGGATACACCGGGGAGCTGTTTTTT. It specifies CASRGGQGYTGELFF.

This chain connects TRBV19 to TRBJ2-1; 10 bases are shared with TRBD2. The CDR3 length is 15 residues. In germline, CDR1 is LNHDA, CDR2 SQIVND (reference sequence). V trimming: 9 bases; J trimming: 8 bases; junction bases outside the gene matches: 13. As DNA, the CDR3 is TGTGCCAGCTCGATACTAGCGGGAATTCTTTATGAGCAGTTCTTC. It encodes CASSILAGILYEQFF.

This rearrangement joins TRBV7-6 to TRBJ2-7; D perhaps matches TRBD2 (5 bases). There are 13 residues in the CDR3. Trimming pared 6 bases from V and 3 bases from J, leaving 12 bases between. The germline gives CDR1 SGHVS, CDR2 FNYEAQ. CDR3 DNA sequence: TGTGCCAGCAGGAACGGAGCGGACTACGAGCAGTACTTC. Protein sequence: CASRNGADYEQYF.

The V call is TRBV28, the J call TRBJ2-1, with TRBD2 identical over 7 bases. After removal of 5 bases from V and 0 bases from J, the junction contained 7 bases not matched to a gene. In germline, CDR1 is MDHEN, CDR2 SYDVKM. CDR3 length: 16 amino acids. The CDR3 bases are TGTGCCAGCAGTCGAAGACTAGCCGGCTCCTACAATGAGCAGTTCTTC. Amino acid sequence: CASSRRLAGSYNEQFF.

The chain recombines TRBV3-1 (or the pseudogene TRBV3-2) with TRBJ2-5, with a weak D call TRBD2 (5 bases). The CDR3 totals 13 residues. The germline gives CDR1 LGHDT, CDR2 YNNKEL (reference sequence). Trimming removed 4 bases at V and 7 bases at J, with 13 bases between. CDR3: CASSRGLEGTQYF. CDR3 coding DNA: TGTGCCAGCAGCCGTGGCCTAGAGGGGACCCAGTACTTC.

The V call is TRBV25-1, the J call TRBJ1-2; maybe TRBD1 (6 bases). This CDR3 region has 15 residues. V was pared by 4 bases and J by 7 bases, with 19 bases between. Germline V gene sequence: CDR1 MGHDK, CDR2 SYGVNS. DNA for the CDR3: TGTGCCAGCAGTGGCCCGGTGGGGGGGCGCGGTGGCTACACCTTC. It yields the protein CASSGPVGGRGGYTF.

V usage is TRBV19 and J usage is TRBJ1-1; D is possibly TRBD1 (5 bases). The CDR3 is 14 amino acids. From germline, CDR1 is LNHDA and CDR2 SQIVND (reference sequence). Between the trimmed V and J ends, which lost 5 bases and 1 base, there was a span of 11 bases. The CDR3 DNA is TGTGCCAGTAGTTGGGGCACGAGGAACACTGAAGCTTTCTTT. This encodes CASSWGTRNTEAFF.

This clone has a handful of counts. The CDR3 loop is CASSLGTSGTPGETQYF. CDR3 in DNA: TGTGCCAGCAGTTTAGGGACTAGCGGGACTCCGGGGGAGACCCAGTACTTC. The rearrangement joins TRBV28 to TRBJ2-5; 13 bases match TRBD2. The junction had 8 bases not matched to a gene; V was cut back by 2 bases and J by 5 bases. CDR1 and CDR2 (germline): MDHEN, SYDVKM. This CDR3 comprises 17 residues.

The chain links TRBV5-6 to TRBJ1-2; 9 nucleotides line up with TRBD1. This CDR3 contains 14 residues. Germline assignment: CDR1 SGHDT and CDR2 YYEEEE. Trimming at V came to 4 bases and at J to 1 base, leaving 2 bases not matched to a gene. DNA for the CDR3: TGTGCCAGCAGCCCGGACAGGGGTAACTATGGCTACACCTTC. Translated, it gives CASSPDRGNYGYTF.

This clone was seen a few times. The CDR3 spells CASSPVQGNYGYTF. CDR3 DNA: TGTGCCAGCAGTCCCGTACAGGGCAACTATGGCTACACCTTC. The rearrangement links TRBV28 to TRBJ1-2; maybe TRBD1 (6 bases). Between the trimmed V and J ends, which lost 5 bases and 2 bases, there was a span of 12 bases. There are 14 residues in the CDR3. Germline V gives CDR1 MDHEN, CDR2 SYDVKM.

The chain couples TRBV9 to TRBJ1-3; D not resolved. Germline V gives CDR1 SGDLS, CDR2 YYNGEE. CDR3 length: 16 residues. Trimming removed 3 bases from V and 0 bases from J, with 13 bases in between. DNA for the CDR3: TGTGCCAGCAGCGCCATACAGAAACTCTCTGGAAACACCATATATTTT. As protein: CASSAIQKLSGNTIYF.

This chain uses TRBV10-3 with TRBJ2-7; D is unresolved. V was pared by 3 bases and J by 1 base, with 13 bases between. In germline, CDR1 is ENHRY, CDR2 SYGVKD. The CDR3 has 15 amino acids. In DNA form, the CDR3 reads TGTGCCATCAGTGATCAGCGTAGCCTATCCTACGAGCAGTACTTC. Encoded protein: CAISDQRSLSYEQYF.

This clone was counted a few times. The V call is TRBV6-4, the J call TRBJ1-1, with D perhaps matching TRBD1 (5 bases). The CDR3 has 15 residues. Trimming cost V 6 bases and J 0 bases, with 14 bases left between them. Germline V gene sequence: CDR1 MRHNA, CDR2 SNTAGT. The CDR3 protein is CASSSPDSMNTEAFF. Written as DNA, the CDR3 is TGTGCCAGCAGCTCACCCGACAGCATGAACACTGAAGCTTTCTTT.

This clone was detected once. The chain links TRBV9 to TRBJ1-1; D unclear. Germline CDR1 and CDR2: SGDLS and YYNGEE. V lost 2 bases to trimming and J lost 5 bases, with 16 bases between them. This CDR3 comprises 15 residues. Here the CDR3 DNA reads TGTGCCAGCAGCGTTCGTCCGGAGGGAGATACTGAAGCTTTCTTT. This encodes CASSVRPEGDTEAFF.

DNA for the CDR3: TGTGCCAGCAGCTCGGCTAGCGGACCCACGGATACGCAGTATTTT. Its translation is CASSSASGPTDTQYF. The rearrangement joins TRBV7-3 to TRBJ2-3; 7 positions match TRBD2. Germline V lookup: CDR1 SGHTA, CDR2 FQGTGA. V shed 4 bases and J 6 bases; nucleotides not matched to a gene: 10. This CDR3 is built from 15 residues.

This clone was seen a handful of times. The chain is built from TRBV19 and TRBJ1-3; D gene ambiguous. The CDR3 spans 17 residues. Germline loops: CDR1 LNHDA, CDR2 SQIVND (reference sequence). Between the trimmed V and J ends, which lost 3 bases and 0 bases, there was a span of 15 bases. The CDR3: CASSIRTGYFSGNTIYF. The CDR3 nucleotides are TGTGCCAGTAGTATTCGTACGGGGTATTTCTCTGGAAACACCATATATTTT.